The 25 T cell receptor beta chains below were found in one sample sequenced in a study of blood T cell repertoires in COVID-19. Sequenced by immunoSEQ multiplex PCR; TCRdb stores in-frame clones only, minus some. The data show some 340,000 clones, over 75% seen once. Material: PBMCs or T cells enriched from blood (not recorded which). The receptors here all came from a woman aged 30 to 39 who had recovered from COVID-19.

V and J are TRBV10-1 and TRBJ1-1, with TRBD1 as a possible D gene (5 bases). The CDR3 has 14 residues. Germline assignment: CDR1 WNHNN and CDR2 SYGVQD (reference sequence). The germline V and J ends were trimmed by 3 bases and 0 bases, with 8 bases remaining between them. In DNA, the CDR3 is TGCGCCAGCAGTGAAGCAGGGCTGAACACTGAAGCTTTCTTT. Encoded protein: CASSEAGLNTEAFF.

This clone was seen just once. The genes are TRBV29-1 and TRBJ2-3; 10 bases map to TRBD2. The CDR3 length is 17 residues. Trimming took 5 bases from V and 2 from J; bases not matched to a gene: 13. The germline V gene has CDR1 SQVTM and CDR2 ANQGSEA. This CDR3 reads CSVFLAGGQIPTDTQYF. CDR3 DNA: TGCAGCGTTTTCTTAGCGGGGGGCCAAATCCCCACAGATACGCAGTATTTT.

To note about this clone: Other DNA variants within this sample encode the same CDR3. The genes are TRBV5-1 and TRBJ2-3; 8 bases are a match to TRBD1. Trimming took 4 bases from V and 6 from J; bases not matched to a gene: 7. Looked up from germline, CDR1 is SGHRS and CDR2 is YFSETQ. This CDR3 region has 14 residues. The CDR3 reads CASSQDRATDTQYF. The DNA of the CDR3 is TGCGCCAGCAGCCAGGACAGGGCAACGGATACGCAGTATTTT.

This sequence joins TRBV5-1 and TRBJ1-1; 7 bases line up with TRBD1. This CDR3 contains 14 residues. V lost 4 bases and J lost 1; bases outside the gene matches: 4. CDR1 is SGHRS and CDR2 is YFSETQ in the germline V gene. CDR3 protein: CASSVDRTNTEAFF. The CDR3 coding sequence is TGCGCCAGCAGCGTGGACAGGACGAACACTGAAGCTTTCTTT.

The table lists this clone with a count of one. This chain joins TRBV19 and TRBJ2-3; D call uncertain. Between the trimmed V and J ends, which lost 7 bases and 3 bases, there was a span of 14 bases. The CDR3 length is 14 residues. Germline CDR1 LNHDA, CDR2 SQIVND (reference sequence). The CDR3 DNA follows: TGTGCCAGTATCGAGACTGGTGATACAGATACGCAGTATTTT. Protein sequence: CASIETGDTDTQYF.

The chain employs TRBV4-1 and TRBJ1-5, with TRBD1 as a possible D gene (5 bases). CDR1 is MGHRA and CDR2 is YSYEKL in the germline V gene. The CDR3 consists of 15 residues. Trimming left V 4 bases short and J 7 bases short, with 17 bases between. The chain's CDR3 is CASSPFVGDSQPQHF. CDR3 DNA: TGCGCCAGCAGCCCCTTTGTGGGGGACTCACAGCCCCAGCATTTT.

The gene calls are TRBV15 and TRBJ1-2; D is perhaps TRBD1 (5 bases). Trimming pared 1 base from V and 0 bases from J, leaving 9 bases between. The CDR3 has 15 residues. Germline V gene sequence: CDR1 LNHNV, CDR2 YYDKDF (reference sequence). CDR3 residues: CATSRAGEPNYGYTF. The CDR3 region has the DNA TGTGCCACCAGCAGAGCGGGGGAGCCTAACTATGGCTACACCTTC.

The rearrangement uses TRBV7-3 and TRBJ2-1; a possible D gene is TRBD1 (5 bases). This CDR3 comprises 16 residues. The germline V and J ends were trimmed by 6 bases and 5 bases, with 20 bases remaining between them. Germline CDR1 and CDR2: SGHTA and FQGTGA. The CDR3 DNA follows: TGTGCCAGCAGGCCAGCGACAGATCCGGTCAACAATGAGCAGTTCTTC. As protein: CASRPATDPVNNEQFF.

The rearrangement links TRBV28 to TRBJ1-2, with 8 bases identical to TRBD1. Unmatched junction bases numbered 6, after V lost 2 bases and J lost 4 bases. The germline gives CDR1 MDHEN, CDR2 SYDVKM. This CDR3 comprises 15 residues. The DNA for the CDR3 is TGTGCCAGCAGTTTAGAGGACAGGGTGGTCTATGGCTACACCTTC. Its protein is CASSLEDRVVYGYTF.

This chain uses TRBV11-2 with TRBJ2-7; 8 nucleotides line up with TRBD1. The germline V gene has CDR1 SGHAT and CDR2 FQNNGV. The length of the CDR3 is 14 residues. V lost 1 base and J lost 6; bases outside the gene matches: 5. The CDR3: CASSLGQGIAEQYF. The CDR3 coding sequence is TGTGCCAGCAGCTTAGGACAGGGGATAGCCGAGCAGTACTTC.

This chain joins TRBV5-1 and TRBJ2-7, with 9 bases aligning to TRBD1. There are 14 residues in the CDR3. With V trimmed by 4 bases and J by 2 bases, 4 bases remained unmatched. The germline CDR1 and CDR2 sequences are SGHRS and YFSETQ. In nucleotides, the CDR3 is TGCGCCAGCAGCCCTCGGGACAGGGCCTACGAGCAGTACTTC. It specifies CASSPRDRAYEQYF.

V gene TRBV12-3 or TRBV12-4 combines with J gene TRBJ2-7; 9 bases match TRBD1. The CDR3 runs 12 residues. Trimming cost V 6 bases and J 6 bases; bases outside gene matches: 3. CDR3 sequence: CASSRTGVEQYF. The CDR3 nucleotides read TGTGCCAGCAGCAGGACAGGGGTCGAGCAGTACTTC.

This clone was seen a handful of times. This chain links TRBV5-1 with TRBJ1-3, with 8 bases fitting TRBD1. This CDR3 region has 15 residues. Germline V gene sequence: CDR1 SGHRS, CDR2 YFSETQ. The J segment lost 3 bases and the V segment lost 4 bases, leaving 6 bases of the junction unmatched. The DNA of the CDR3 is TGCGCCAGCAGCCCGGACAGGGACGTTGGAAACACCATATATTTT. Its translation is CASSPDRDVGNTIYF.

The chain employs TRBV5-1 and TRBJ1-4; perhaps TRBD1 as D (5 bases). The CDR3 is made up of 14 amino acids. Germline V gene sequence: CDR1 SGHRS, CDR2 YFSETQ. Deletions cut 2 bases from V and 8 bases from J, with 13 bases between. The CDR3 is CASSLSRVDEKLFF. DNA for the CDR3: TGCGCCAGCAGCTTATCCAGGGTTGACGAAAAACTGTTTTTT.

DNA of the CDR3: TGTGCCAGCAGCCAAGAGGGAGGACAAAGGATGACTAACTATGGCTACACCTTC. It specifies CASSQEGGQRMTNYGYTF. The chain joins TRBV3-1 (or the pseudogene TRBV3-2) to TRBJ1-2, with D possibly being TRBD1 (5 bases). CDR3 length: 18 amino acids. The V end lost 0 bases, the J end lost 0 bases, and 17 bases lay between the germline ends. Per the germline V gene, CDR1 is LGHDT and CDR2 is YNNKEL (reference sequence).

Regarding this clone: Distinct nucleotide sequences in the sample also encode this CDR3. This rearrangement joins TRBV12-5 to TRBJ2-2; TRBD2 is a possible D gene (6 bases). V was cut by 6 bases and J by 5 bases, with 22 bases left in between. CDR1 and CDR2 from the germline V gene are LGHNT and FRNRAP. The CDR3 extends over 17 amino acids. CDR3 coding DNA: TGTGCTAGTGGGTCCCCCCACCGCTCGGGGGTAACCGGGGAGCTGTTTTTT. This codes for CASGSPHRSGVTGELFF. Complete variable domain (other parts from reference TRBV12-5 and TRBJ2-2): DARVTQTPRHKVTEMGQEVTMRCQPILGHNTVFWYRQTMMQGLELLAYFRNRAPLDDSGMPKDRFSAEMPDATLATLKIQPSEPRDSAVYFCASGSPHRSGVTGELFFGEGSRLTVL.

V usage is TRBV5-5 and J usage is TRBJ1-3, with a weak D call TRBD1 (6 bases). This CDR3 region has 15 residues. Trimming took 0 bases from V and 8 from J, leaving 15 bases between them. Germline loops: CDR1 SGHKS, CDR2 YYEKEE (reference sequence). CDR3 residues: CASSLDGRGWDTIYF. DNA of the CDR3: TGTGCCAGCAGCTTGGACGGCAGGGGTTGGGACACCATATATTTT. The full variable domain, rest sourced from reference TRBV5-5 and TRBJ1-3, is DAGVTQSPTHLIKTRGQQVTLRCSPISGHKSVSWYQQVLGQGPQFIFQYYEKEERGRGNFPDRFSARQFPNYSSELNVNALLLGDSALYLCASSLDGRGWDTIYFGEGSWLTVV.

This clone was seen a handful of times. The chain employs TRBV2 and TRBJ1-1; tentative D call: TRBD1 (5 bases). Germline CDR1 and CDR2: SNHLY and FYNNEI. Trimming removed 8 bases from V and 0 bases from J, with 13 bases in between. This CDR3 is 14 amino acids long. DNA of the CDR3: TGTGCCAGCCTACTCGACAGAATGAACACTGAAGCTTTCTTT. It is translated as CASLLDRMNTEAFF.

The chain links TRBV5-8 to TRBJ2-7; TRBD2 might be the D (6 bases). The CDR3 is 14 amino acids. Germline V gives CDR1 SGHTS, CDR2 YDEGEE. Trimming left V 2 bases short and J 3 bases short, with 12 bases between. The CDR3 DNA sequence: TGTGCCAGCAGCTTCGCTCAGGGAGGCTACGAGCAGTACTTC. This gives the protein CASSFAQGGYEQYF.

The rearrangement joins TRBV21-1 to TRBJ1-5; the D call in the table, TRBD1, was not verified against the DNA. TRBV21-1 is given as a pseudogene. The CDR3 runs to 24 residues. In DNA, the CDR3 is TGTGCCAGCAGCAATCCGGTGGGGGACAGGGGTGCAAATCCACTCTACCCTCAAGATCAGCCCCAGCATTTT. Translating gives CASSNPVGDRGANPLYPQDQPQHF.

The rearrangement uses TRBV13 and TRBJ2-3; D may be TRBD2 (6 bases). CDR1 is PRHDT and CDR2 is FYEKMQ in the germline V gene (reference sequence). Between the trimmed V and J ends, which lost 5 bases and 6 bases, there was a span of 15 bases. This CDR3 contains 14 residues. Written as DNA, the CDR3 is TGTGCCAGCAGCCGGACCGGGGGTGTTGATACGCAGTATTTT. This gives the protein CASSRTGGVDTQYF.

The CDR3 DNA reads as TGTGCCAGCAGTGGACCGGGACAAGATTATGGCTACACCTTC. The encoded protein is CASSGPGQDYGYTF. This chain uses TRBV2 with TRBJ1-2, with TRBD1 as a possible D gene (6 bases). The germline CDR1 and CDR2 sequences are SNHLY and FYNNEI. The CDR3 totals 14 residues. Trimming stripped 4 bases from V and 5 bases from J, with 14 bases between.

The rearrangement uses TRBV24-1 and TRBJ1-2; D is possibly TRBD1 (5 bases). Between the trimmed V and J ends, which lost 5 bases and 8 bases, there was a span of 11 bases. CDR3 size: 12 residues. CDR1 is KGHDR, CDR2 SFDVKD, per germline. The CDR3 is CATSVPGYGYTF. DNA for the CDR3: TGTGCCACCAGTGTACCAGGGTACGGCTACACCTTC.

The chain is built from TRBV9 and TRBJ2-2, with a tentative D call TRBD2 (6 bases). The length of the CDR3 is 15 residues. CDR1 is SGDLS and CDR2 is YYNGEE in the germline V gene. Trimming left V 9 bases short and J 6 bases short, with 21 bases between. The CDR3 here is CATPWRVGGSGELFF. DNA of the CDR3: TGTGCCACCCCATGGAGGGTTGGGGGATCCGGGGAGCTGTTTTTT. Filled out from reference TRBV9 and TRBJ2-2, the complete variable domain reads DSGVTQTPKHLITATGQRVTLRCSPRSGDLSVYWYQQSLDQGLQFLIQYYNGEERAKGNILERFSAQQFPDLHSELNLSSLELGDSALYFCATPWRVGGSGELFFGEGSRLTVL.

This chain joins TRBV7-9 and TRBJ1-2; tentative D call: TRBD1 (5 bases). V lost 5 bases and J 2 bases, leaving 24 bases between the germline ends. CDR3 size: 18 residues. CDR1 is SEHNR, CDR2 FQNEAQ, per germline (reference sequence). The DNA for the CDR3 is TGTGCCAGCAGCCCCATGGGCAGGGAACTCCTCTTGAACTATGGCTACACCTTC. This codes for CASSPMGRELLLNYGYTF.